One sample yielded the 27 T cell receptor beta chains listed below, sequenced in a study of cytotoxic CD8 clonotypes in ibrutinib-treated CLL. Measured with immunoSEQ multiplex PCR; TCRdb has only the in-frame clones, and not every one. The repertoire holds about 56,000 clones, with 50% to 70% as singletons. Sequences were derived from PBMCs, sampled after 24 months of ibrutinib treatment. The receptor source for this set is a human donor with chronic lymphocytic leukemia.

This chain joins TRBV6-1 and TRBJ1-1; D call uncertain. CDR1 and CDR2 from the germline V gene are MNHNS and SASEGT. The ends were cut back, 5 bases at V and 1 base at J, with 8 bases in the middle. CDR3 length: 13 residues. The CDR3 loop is CASSSDQNTEAFF. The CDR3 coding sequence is TGTGCCAGCAGTTCAGACCAGAACACTGAAGCTTTCTTT.

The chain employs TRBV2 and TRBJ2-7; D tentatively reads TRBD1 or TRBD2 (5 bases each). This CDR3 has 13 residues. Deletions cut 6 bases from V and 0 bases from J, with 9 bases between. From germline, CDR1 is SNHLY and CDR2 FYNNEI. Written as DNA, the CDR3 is TGTGCCAGCAGCTTCGGGGCCTCCTACGAGCAGTACTTC. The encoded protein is CASSFGASYEQYF.

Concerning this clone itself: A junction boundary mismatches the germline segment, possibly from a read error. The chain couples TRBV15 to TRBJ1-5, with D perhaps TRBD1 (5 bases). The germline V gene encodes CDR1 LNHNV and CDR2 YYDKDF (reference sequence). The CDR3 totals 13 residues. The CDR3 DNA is TGTGCCACCAGCGGAGACAGTTATCAGCCCCAGCATTTT. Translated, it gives CATSGDSYQPQHF.

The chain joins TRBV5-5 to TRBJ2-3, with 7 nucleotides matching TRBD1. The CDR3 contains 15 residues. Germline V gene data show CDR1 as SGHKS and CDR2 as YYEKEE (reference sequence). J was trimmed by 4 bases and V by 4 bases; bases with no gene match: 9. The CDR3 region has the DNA TGTGCCAGCAGCCACAGGGGCGAGGTGGCAGATACGCAGTATTTT. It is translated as CASSHRGEVADTQYF. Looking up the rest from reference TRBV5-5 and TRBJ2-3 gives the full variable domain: DAGVTQSPTHLIKTRGQQVTLRCSPISGHKSVSWYQQVLGQGPQFIFQYYEKEERGRGNFPDRFSARQFPNYSSELNVNALLLGDSALYLCASSHRGEVADTQYFGPGTRLTVL.

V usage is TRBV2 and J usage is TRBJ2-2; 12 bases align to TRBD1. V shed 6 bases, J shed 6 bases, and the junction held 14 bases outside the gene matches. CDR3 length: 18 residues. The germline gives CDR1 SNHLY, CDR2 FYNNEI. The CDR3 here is CASRGMNSGTGGSGELFF. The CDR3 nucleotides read TGTGCCAGCAGGGGGATGAATTCCGGGACAGGGGGCTCCGGGGAGCTGTTTTTT.

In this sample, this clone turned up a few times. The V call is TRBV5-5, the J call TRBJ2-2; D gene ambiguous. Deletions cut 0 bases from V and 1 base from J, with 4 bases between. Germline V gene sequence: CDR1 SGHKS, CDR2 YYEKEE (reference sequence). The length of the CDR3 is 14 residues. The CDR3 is CASSLELNTGELFF. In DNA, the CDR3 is TGTGCCAGCAGCTTGGAACTGAACACCGGGGAGCTGTTTTTT.

The CDR3 here is CASSAAGTDYGYTF. CDR3 DNA: TGTGCCAGTAGTGCGGCCGGGACGGACTATGGCTACACCTTC. V usage is TRBV30 and J usage is TRBJ1-2, with a possible D match to TRBD1 (5 bases). The length of the CDR3 is 14 residues. The germline CDR1 and CDR2 sequences are GTSNPN and SVGIG (reference sequence). Trimming stripped 8 bases from V and 3 bases from J, with 19 bases between. Filled out from reference TRBV30 and TRBJ1-2, the complete variable domain reads SQTIHQWPATLVQPVGSPLSLECTVEGTSNPNLYWYRQAAGRGLQLLFYSVGIGQISSEVPQNLSASRPQDRQFILSSKKLLLSDSGFYLCASSAAGTDYGYTFGSGTRLTVV.

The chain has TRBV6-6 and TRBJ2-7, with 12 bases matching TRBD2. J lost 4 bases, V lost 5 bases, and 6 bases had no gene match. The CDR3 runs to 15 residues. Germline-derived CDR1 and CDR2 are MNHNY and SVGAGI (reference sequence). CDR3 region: CASSPLAGGPYEQYF. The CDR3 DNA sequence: TGTGCCAGCAGTCCGCTAGCGGGAGGGCCGTACGAGCAGTACTTC.

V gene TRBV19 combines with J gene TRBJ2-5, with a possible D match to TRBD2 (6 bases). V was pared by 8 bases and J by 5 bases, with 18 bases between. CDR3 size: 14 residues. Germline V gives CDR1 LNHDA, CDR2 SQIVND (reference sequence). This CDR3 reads CASRAMAGFETQYF. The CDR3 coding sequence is TGTGCCAGTCGAGCGATGGCGGGATTTGAGACCCAGTACTTC.

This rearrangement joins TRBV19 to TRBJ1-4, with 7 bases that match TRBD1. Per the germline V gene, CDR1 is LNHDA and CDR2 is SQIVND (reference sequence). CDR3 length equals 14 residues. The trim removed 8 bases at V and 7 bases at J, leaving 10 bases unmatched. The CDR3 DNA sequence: TGTGCCAGTGAGGACAGGACAGGTGGTGAAAAACTGTTTTTT. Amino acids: CASEDRTGGEKLFF.

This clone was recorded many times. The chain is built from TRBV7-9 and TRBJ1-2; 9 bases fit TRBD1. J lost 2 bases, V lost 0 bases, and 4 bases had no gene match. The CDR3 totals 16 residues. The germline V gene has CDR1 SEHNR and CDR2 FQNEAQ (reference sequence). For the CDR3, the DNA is TGTGCCAGCAGCTTAGCGTGGGGACAGGGAAACTATGGCTACACCTTC. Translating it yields CASSLAWGQGNYGYTF.

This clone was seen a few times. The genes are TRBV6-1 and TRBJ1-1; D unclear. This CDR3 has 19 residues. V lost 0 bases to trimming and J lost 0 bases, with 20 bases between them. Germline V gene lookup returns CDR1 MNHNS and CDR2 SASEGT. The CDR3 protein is CASSEAVGNRIQMNTEAFF. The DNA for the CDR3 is TGTGCCAGCAGTGAAGCTGTTGGAAACAGAATCCAAATGAACACTGAAGCTTTCTTT.

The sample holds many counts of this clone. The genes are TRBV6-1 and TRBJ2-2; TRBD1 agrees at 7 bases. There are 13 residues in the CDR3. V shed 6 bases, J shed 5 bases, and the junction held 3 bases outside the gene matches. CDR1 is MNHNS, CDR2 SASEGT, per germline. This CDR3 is CASRPDRTGELFF. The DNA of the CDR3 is TGTGCCAGCAGACCGGACAGGACCGGGGAGCTGTTTTTT.

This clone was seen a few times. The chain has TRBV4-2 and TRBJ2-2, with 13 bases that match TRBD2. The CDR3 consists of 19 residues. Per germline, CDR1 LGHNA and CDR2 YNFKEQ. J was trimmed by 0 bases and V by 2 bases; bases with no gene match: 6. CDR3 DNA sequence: TGTGCCAGCAGCCAAAGACTAGCGGGGGGCCTCGCGAACACCGGGGAGCTGTTTTTT. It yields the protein CASSQRLAGGLANTGELFF.

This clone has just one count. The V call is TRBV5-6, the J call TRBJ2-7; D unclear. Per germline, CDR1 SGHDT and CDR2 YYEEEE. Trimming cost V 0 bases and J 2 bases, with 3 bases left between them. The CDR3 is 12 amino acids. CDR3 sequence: CASSLGTYEQYV. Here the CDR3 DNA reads TGTGCCAGCAGCTTGGGAACCTACGAGCAGTACGTC.

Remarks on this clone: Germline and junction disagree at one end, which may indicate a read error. The CDR3 loop reads CASSPNPGQSSF. The CDR3 DNA reads as TGTGCCAGCTCACCCAATCCGGGACAGTCCTCCTTC. J is TRBJ2-4 and V is TRBV18; TRBD1 aligns across 7 bases. Germline V gene lookup returns CDR1 KGHSH and CDR2 LQKENI. The CDR3 contains 12 residues.

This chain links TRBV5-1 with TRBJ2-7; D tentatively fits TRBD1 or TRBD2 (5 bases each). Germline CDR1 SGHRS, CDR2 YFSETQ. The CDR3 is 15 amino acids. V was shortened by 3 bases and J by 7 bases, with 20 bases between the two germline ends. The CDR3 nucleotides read TGCGCCAGCAGCTCGCAGGGTCCGGGGCCGGAAGAGCAGTACTTC. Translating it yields CASSSQGPGPEEQYF.

The CDR3 DNA reads as TGCAGCGTTGCCTTCAGGGTCACCGGGGAGCTGTTTTTT. Translated: CSVAFRVTGELFF. This rearrangement joins TRBV29-1 to TRBJ2-2; possible D gene TRBD1, 5 bases. Trimming left V 4 bases short and J 4 bases short, with 10 bases between. There are 13 residues in the CDR3. CDR1 and CDR2 from the germline V gene are SQVTM and ANQGSEA.

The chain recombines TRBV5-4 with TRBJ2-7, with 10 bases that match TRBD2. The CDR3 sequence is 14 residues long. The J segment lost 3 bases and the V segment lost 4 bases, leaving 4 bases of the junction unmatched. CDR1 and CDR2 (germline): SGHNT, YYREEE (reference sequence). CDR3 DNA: TGTGCCAGCAGCCCCGGACTAGCGGTCTACGAGCAGTACTTC. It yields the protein CASSPGLAVYEQYF. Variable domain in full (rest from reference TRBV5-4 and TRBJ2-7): ETGVTQSPTHLIKTRGQQVTLRCSSQSGHNTVSWYQQALGQGPQFIFQYYREEENGRGNFPPRFSGLQFPNYSSELNVNALELDDSALYLCASSPGLAVYEQYFGPGTRLTVT.

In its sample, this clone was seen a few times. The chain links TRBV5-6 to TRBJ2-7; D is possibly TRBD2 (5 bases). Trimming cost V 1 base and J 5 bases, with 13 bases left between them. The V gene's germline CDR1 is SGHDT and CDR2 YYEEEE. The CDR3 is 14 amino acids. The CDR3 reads CASSLPARAHEQYF. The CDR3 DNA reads TGTGCCAGCAGCTTGCCGGCGCGGGCCCACGAGCAGTACTTC.

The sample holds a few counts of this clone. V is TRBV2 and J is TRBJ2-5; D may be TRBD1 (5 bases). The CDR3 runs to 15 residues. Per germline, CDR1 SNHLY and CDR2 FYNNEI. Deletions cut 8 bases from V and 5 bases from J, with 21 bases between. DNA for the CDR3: TGTGCCAGCCTAATACGAAGGGGCTCGTCGGAGACCCAGTACTTC. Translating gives CASLIRRGSSETQYF.

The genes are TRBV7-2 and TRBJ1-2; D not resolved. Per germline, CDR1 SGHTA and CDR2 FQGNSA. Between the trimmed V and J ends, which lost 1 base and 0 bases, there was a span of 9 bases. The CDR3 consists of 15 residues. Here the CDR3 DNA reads TGTGCCAGCAGCTTAGTTGAGGGTTCTAACTATGGCTACACCTTC. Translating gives CASSLVEGSNYGYTF.

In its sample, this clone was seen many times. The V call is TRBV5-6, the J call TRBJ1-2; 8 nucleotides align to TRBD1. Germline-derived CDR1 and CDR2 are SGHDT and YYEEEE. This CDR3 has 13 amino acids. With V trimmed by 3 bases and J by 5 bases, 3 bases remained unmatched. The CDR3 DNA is TGTGCCAGCAGCTCGGACAGGGATTATGGCTACACCTTC. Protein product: CASSSDRDYGYTF.

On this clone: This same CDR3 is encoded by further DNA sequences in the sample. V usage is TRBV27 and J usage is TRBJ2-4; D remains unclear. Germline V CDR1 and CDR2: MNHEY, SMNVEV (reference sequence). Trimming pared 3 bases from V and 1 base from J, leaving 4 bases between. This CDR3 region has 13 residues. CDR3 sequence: CASSFSAKNIQYF. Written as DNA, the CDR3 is TGTGCCAGCAGTTTTTCGGCCAAAAACATTCAGTACTTC.

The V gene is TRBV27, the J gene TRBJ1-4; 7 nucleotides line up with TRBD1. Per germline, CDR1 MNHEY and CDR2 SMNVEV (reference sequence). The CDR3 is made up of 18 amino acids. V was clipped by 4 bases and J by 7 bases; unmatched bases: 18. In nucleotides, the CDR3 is TGTGCCAGCAGTTCCAAAGCCCTCAGGGGGAGGGTCGGTGAAAAACTGTTTTTT. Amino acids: CASSSKALRGRVGEKLFF.

CDR3 in amino acids: CASSYGTERGNQPQHF. Here the CDR3 DNA reads TGTGCCAGCAGTTACGGGACAGAGCGGGGCAATCAGCCCCAGCATTTT. The chain has TRBV6-6 and TRBJ1-5; TRBD1 aligns across 7 bases. There are 16 residues in the CDR3. With V trimmed by 2 bases and J by 2 bases, 6 bases remained unmatched. Germline CDR1 and CDR2: MNHNY and SVGAGI (reference sequence).

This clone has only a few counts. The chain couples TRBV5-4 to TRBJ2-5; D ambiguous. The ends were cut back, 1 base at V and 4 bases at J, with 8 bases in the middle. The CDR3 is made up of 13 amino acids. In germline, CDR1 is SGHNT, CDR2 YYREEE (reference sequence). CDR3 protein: CASSLRHVETQYF. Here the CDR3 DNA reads TGTGCCAGCAGCTTGAGGCATGTAGAGACCCAGTACTTC.